The source of this T cell receptor (beta chain) is a study of CD8 T cells in ankylosing spondylitis (TCRdb year 2017). Regarding the complete study: To find TCR variants linked to disease, the study profiled T cell receptor beta repertoires in ankylosing spondylitis patients and healthy donors. The whole study cohort included 85 to 120 healthy donors and 20 to 30 ankylosing spondylitis patients. Samples of peripheral blood were taken, and for ankylosing spondylitis patients, synovial fluid was collected as well. On the study overall, not on this receptor specifically: A CD8+ phenotype was shown by the disease-linked clones, which were found at relatively low frequencies in peripheral blood. Blood from ankylosing spondylitis patients appeared to be characterized by a TCR beta motif made up of about 8 highly homologous amino acid variants. Some motif variants were previously reported in synovial fluid and blood of reactive arthritis patients, suggesting common disease-initiation mechanisms. According to the report, matched synovial fluid samples from ankylosing spondylitis patients were significantly enriched for the disease-linked clones.

Many counts were recorded for this clonotype. Its antigen is unknown. The input lacks base qualities; no much larger clone sits a single base away. The sequencing machine was an Illumina HiSeq 2500. Quantitative 5'-RACE with molecular barcodes was the method used to prepare the TCR beta libraries. In the source study's methods: A new computational method, built on a probabilistic model of VDJ rearrangement, was used to identify disease-linked TCR variants. TCRdb passed the public sequencing reads through fastp at Q25 and MiXCR, retaining productive beta sequences. Each CDR3 protein appears once, grouped with its most common genes and DNA. The V and J calls follow TCRdb's processing rather than the paper's. This sample is represented by 130,000 or so distinct CDR3 sequences; over 9.5% of them were singletons. The ten largest clones add up to about 4% of the sample. Relative to germline, V is 7 bases shorter and J is 9 bases shorter, with 10 bases between their ends. Including the terminal cysteine and phenylalanine, the CDR3 comprises 11 residues. Of the read, only the CDR3 DNA is kept; its 33 bases are in frame from base 1.

Sequencing was done on a sample of blood, either unsorted or a sorted T cell fraction (not recorded which). The sequence links TRBV12-3 or TRBV12-4 to TRBJ2-1; TRBD1 is a weak D gene call, 6 bases matching. This sequence originates from a female donor with ankylosing spondylitis or in good health (not recorded which). The encoded CDR3 is CASTRGGEQFF. The nucleotide sequence is TGTGCCAGCACCCGAGGGGGTGAGCAGTTCTTC.